This T cell receptor (beta chain) appears in the sequencing data of a study of tumor-infiltrating lymphocytes in primary liver carcinoma. Turning to the study itself: Tumors, staged T1-T3 N0M0, spanned roughly 4 to 10 cm.

The authors made TCR beta cDNA from 500 ng total RNA with a constant-region primer. Three nested multiplex PCR rounds, a slightly modified ARM-PCR method, built the TCR beta libraries. The two initial PCR rounds, roughly 9 cycles each, used TRBV1-TRBV30 forward and C-beta reverse primers. TCRdb fed the multiplex PCR reads into MiXCR, producing one record per CDR3 protein. This table holds about 350,000 distinct CDR3 sequences, roughly 61% found once. Unsorted whole blood supplied the blood RNA, and germline DNA was isolated too. Germline V CDR1 and CDR2: SGHAT, FQNNGV. The CDR3 has 16 residues. This chain links TRBV11-2 with TRBJ2-3; the match to TRBD2 covers 9 bases. This TCR came from a man between 35 and 55 years old with primary liver carcinoma and hepatitis B virus infection. Specimen: peripheral blood. DNA for the CDR3: TGTACTAGCAGCTTAGGGGCGGGAGGGCCATGGGATACGCAGTATTTT. It specifies CTSSLGAGGPWDTQYF.